This TCR beta chain was captured by sequencing in a study of cytomegalovirus exposure and HLA in healthy donors. This clone came up once. The study ran its PCR with 60 Vbeta and 13 Jbeta primers. Assay used: immunoSEQ multiplex PCR; TCRdb lists only in-frame clones, some missing. The sample carries about 170,000 clones, roughly 70% recorded once. In germline, CDR1 is SEHNR, CDR2 FQNEAQ (reference sequence). The CDR3 is 15 residues long. Trimming removed 1 base at V and 7 bases at J, with 16 bases between. The receptor comes from a woman aged 45-65 years in good health and CMV-seropositive. Material for sequencing was PBMCs. J is TRBJ1-2 and V is TRBV7-9; perhaps TRBD1 as D (5 bases). DNA for the CDR3: TGTGCCAGCAGCTTAGGCCCTGCTGGGGCGAGTGGCTACACCTTC. It encodes CASSLGPAGASGYTF.